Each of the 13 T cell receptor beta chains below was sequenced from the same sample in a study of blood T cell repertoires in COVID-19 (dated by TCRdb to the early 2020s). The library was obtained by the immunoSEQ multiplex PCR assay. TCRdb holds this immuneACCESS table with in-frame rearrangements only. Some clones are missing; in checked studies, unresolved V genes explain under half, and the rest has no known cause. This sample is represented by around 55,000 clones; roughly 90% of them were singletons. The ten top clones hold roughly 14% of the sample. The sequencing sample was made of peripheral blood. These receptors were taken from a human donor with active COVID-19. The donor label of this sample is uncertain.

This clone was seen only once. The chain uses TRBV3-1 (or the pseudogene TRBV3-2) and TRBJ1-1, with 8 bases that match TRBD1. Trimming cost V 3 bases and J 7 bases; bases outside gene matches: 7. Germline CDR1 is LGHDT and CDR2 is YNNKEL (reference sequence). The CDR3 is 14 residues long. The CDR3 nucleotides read TGTGCCAGCAGCCACGGGACAGGATCGAGTGAAGCTTTCTTT. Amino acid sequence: CASSHGTGSSEAFF.

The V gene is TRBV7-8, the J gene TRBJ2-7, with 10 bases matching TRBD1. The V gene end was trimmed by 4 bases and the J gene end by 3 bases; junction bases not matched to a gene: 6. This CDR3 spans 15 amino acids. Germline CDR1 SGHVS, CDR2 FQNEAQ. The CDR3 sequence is CASSSSGTGDYEQYF. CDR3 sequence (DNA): TGTGCCAGCAGCTCGTCCGGGACAGGGGACTACGAGCAGTACTTC.

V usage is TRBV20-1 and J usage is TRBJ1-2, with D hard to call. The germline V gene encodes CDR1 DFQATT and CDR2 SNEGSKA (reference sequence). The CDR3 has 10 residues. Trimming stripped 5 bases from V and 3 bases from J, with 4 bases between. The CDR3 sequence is CSAAYYGYTF. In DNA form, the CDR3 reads TGCAGTGCTGCGTACTATGGCTACACCTTC.

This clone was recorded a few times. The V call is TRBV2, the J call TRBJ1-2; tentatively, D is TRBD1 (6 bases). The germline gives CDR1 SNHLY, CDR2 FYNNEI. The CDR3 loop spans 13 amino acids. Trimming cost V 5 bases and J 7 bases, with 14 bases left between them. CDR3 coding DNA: TGTGCCAGCAGTCAGGGGTGGGTGAGTGGCTACACCTTC. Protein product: CASSQGWVSGYTF.

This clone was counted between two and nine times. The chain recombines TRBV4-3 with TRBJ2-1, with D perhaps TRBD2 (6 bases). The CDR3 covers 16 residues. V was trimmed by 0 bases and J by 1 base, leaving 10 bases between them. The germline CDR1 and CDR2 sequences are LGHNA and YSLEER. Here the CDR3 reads CASSQDGGLSYNEQFF. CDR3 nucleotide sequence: TGCGCCAGCAGCCAAGACGGAGGACTATCCTACAATGAGCAGTTCTTC.

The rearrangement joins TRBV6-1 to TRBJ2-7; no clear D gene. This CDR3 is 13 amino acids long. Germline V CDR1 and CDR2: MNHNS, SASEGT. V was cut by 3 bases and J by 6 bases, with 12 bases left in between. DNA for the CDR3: TGTGCCAGCAGTGAGGAACAATGGGCCGAGCAGTACGTC. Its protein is CASSEEQWAEQYV.

The CDR3 spells CASSDNQGSSYGYTF. Written as DNA, the CDR3 is TGTGCCAGCAGTGATAATCAGGGGTCCTCCTATGGCTACACCTTC. This chain links TRBV2 with TRBJ1-2; the D gene is possibly TRBD1 (6 bases). Trimming pared 3 bases from V and 4 bases from J, leaving 15 bases between. Germline assignment: CDR1 SNHLY and CDR2 FYNNEI. The CDR3 consists of 15 residues.

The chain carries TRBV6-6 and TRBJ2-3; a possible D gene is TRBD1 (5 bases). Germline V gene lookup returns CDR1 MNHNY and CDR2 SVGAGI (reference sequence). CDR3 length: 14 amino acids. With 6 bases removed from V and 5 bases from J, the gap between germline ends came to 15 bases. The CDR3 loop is CASRFQGILDTQYF. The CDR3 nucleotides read TGTGCCAGCAGGTTTCAGGGTATCCTAGATACGCAGTATTTT.

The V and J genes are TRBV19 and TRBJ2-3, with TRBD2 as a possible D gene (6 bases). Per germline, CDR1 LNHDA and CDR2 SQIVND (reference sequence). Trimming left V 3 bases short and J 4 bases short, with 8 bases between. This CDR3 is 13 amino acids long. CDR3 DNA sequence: TGTGCCAGTAGTATGGGAGGCCCAGATACGCAGTATTTT. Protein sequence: CASSMGGPDTQYF.

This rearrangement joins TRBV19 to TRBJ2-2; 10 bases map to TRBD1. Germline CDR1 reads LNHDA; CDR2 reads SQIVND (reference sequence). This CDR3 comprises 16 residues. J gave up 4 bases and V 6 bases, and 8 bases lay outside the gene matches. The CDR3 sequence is CASSDRTGGSTGELFF. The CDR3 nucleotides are TGTGCCAGTAGCGATAGGACAGGGGGTAGCACCGGGGAGCTGTTTTTT.

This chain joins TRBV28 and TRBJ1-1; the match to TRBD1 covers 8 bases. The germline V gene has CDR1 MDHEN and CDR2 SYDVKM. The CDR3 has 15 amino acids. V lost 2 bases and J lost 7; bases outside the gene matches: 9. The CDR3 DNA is TGTGCCAGCAGTTTACCGGACAGGGATATCAGTGAAGCTTTCTTT. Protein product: CASSLPDRDISEAFF.

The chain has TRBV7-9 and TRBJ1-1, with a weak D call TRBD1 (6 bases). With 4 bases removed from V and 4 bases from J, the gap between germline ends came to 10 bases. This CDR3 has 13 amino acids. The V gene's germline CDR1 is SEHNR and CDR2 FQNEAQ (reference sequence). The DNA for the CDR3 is TGTGCCAGCAGCTCAACAGGGCCCACTGAAGCTTTCTTT. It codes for CASSSTGPTEAFF.

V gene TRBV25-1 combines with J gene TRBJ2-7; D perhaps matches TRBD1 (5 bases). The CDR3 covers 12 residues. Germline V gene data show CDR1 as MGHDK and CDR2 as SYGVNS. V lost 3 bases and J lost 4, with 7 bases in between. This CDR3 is CASSDRVYEQYF. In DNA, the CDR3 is TGTGCCAGCAGTGACAGGGTGTACGAGCAGTACTTC.